Below, 2 T cell receptor beta chains from the same sample are listed, as sequenced in a study of OX40 agonist ivuxolimab in advanced cancers. The protocol was immunoSEQ multiplex PCR, while the TCRdb copy is restricted to in-frame clones and leaves out a portion. The table includes roughly 86,000 clones, 92% detected once. This specimen consisted of CD4+ or CD8+ T cells sorted from blood, obtained in a trial of the OX40 agonist ivuxolimab. These receptors came from an adult with an advanced solid tumor such as melanoma, head and neck, liver or kidney cancer.

The J gene is TRBJ2-7, the V gene TRBV21-1; the table's D gene call, TRBD1, was not cross checked with the DNA. TRBV21-1 is flagged as a pseudogene. This CDR3 comprises 17 residues. CDR3 bases: TGTGCCAGCAGCAAAGCGCTGTGGGACAGGGGCTCCTACGAGCAGTACTTC. It translates to CASSKALWDRGSYEQYF.

The chain uses TRBV7-8 and TRBJ2-3; 7 bases align to TRBD2. Germline V CDR1 and CDR2: SGHVS, FQNEAQ. V dropped 6 bases and J dropped 0; count of bases not matched to a gene: 6. This CDR3 contains 15 residues. The CDR3 DNA reads as TGTGCCAGCAGTGTCCTAGCGGCTAGCACAGATACGCAGTATTTT. Translated: CASSVLAASTDTQYF.